The TCR beta chain described here comes from a study of OX40 agonist ivuxolimab in advanced cancers. The wider study: The mean age was about 61 years, ranging from 23 to 79, with over 70% of participants male. Checkpoint inhibitors had been given previously to around 38% of patients.

In germline, CDR1 is SGHDT, CDR2 YYEEEE. The CDR3 loop spans 14 amino acids. Trimming at V came to 4 bases and at J to 1 base, leaving 4 bases not matched to a gene. The repertoire was sequenced with immunoSEQ multiplex PCR; TCRdb's copy has only in-frame clones and lacks some. This sample has 75,000 to 100,000 clones; 84% occur once, and the top ten carry around 5.8%. The sample here was CD4+ or CD8+ T cells sorted from blood, taken in a trial of the OX40 agonist ivuxolimab. This rearrangement joins TRBV5-6 to TRBJ1-1; 7 bases are shared with TRBD1. The receptor comes from an adult with an advanced solid tumor such as melanoma, head and neck, liver or kidney cancer. The CDR3 spells CASSGDRQNTEAFF. Here the CDR3 DNA reads TGTGCCAGCAGCGGGGACAGACAGAACACTGAAGCTTTCTTT.